This entry is about one T cell receptor beta chain. This specimen belongs to a study of OX40 agonist ivuxolimab in advanced cancers. As for the study in general: An agonistic human IgG2 monoclonal antibody against OX40 (CD134) was given. Partial responses occurred in three patients (one hepatocellular carcinoma, two cutaneous melanoma). Every 2 weeks, ivuxolimab was infused into the patients intravenously at between 0.01 and 10 mg/kg.

TCRdb's copy holds only in-frame clones and misses some; the assay was immunoSEQ multiplex PCR. The top ten clones hold around an eighth of a sample with 65,000 or so clones, over 90% of them seen once. The CDR3 runs to 16 residues. Germline CDR1 and CDR2: SGDLS and YYNGEE. Germline trimming cut 1 base from V and 0 bases from J; bases unmatched to any gene: 5. This clonotype was sampled from an adult with an advanced solid tumor such as melanoma, head and neck, liver or kidney cancer. V is TRBV9 and J is TRBJ1-1; 8 nucleotides match TRBD1. The material sequenced was CD4+ or CD8+ T cells sorted from blood, taken in a trial of the OX40 agonist ivuxolimab. CDR3 nucleotides: TGTGCCAGCAGCGTATGGGACAGGATCGTGAACACTGAAGCTTTCTTT. Translated, it gives CASSVWDRIVNTEAFF.